Each of the 10 T cell receptor beta chains below was sequenced from the same sample in a study of shared clonotypes between healthy human individuals. Profiling relied on immunoSEQ multiplex PCR, and the TCRdb table lists in-frame clones only, not all of them. The table shows a few million clones, with more than 90% occurring only once. Sequencing input: naive CD4+ T cells sorted from blood. The subset: CD45RA+ positively selected. Receptors originate from a man aged 18 to 35 in good health.

This chain uses TRBV28 with TRBJ1-1, with a possible D match to TRBD1 (6 bases). CDR3 length: 13 residues. V lost 5 bases to trimming and J lost 9 bases, with 16 bases between them. Germline CDR1 is MDHEN and CDR2 is SYDVKM. CDR3 DNA sequence: TGTGCCAGCAGTCCACACTCCCAGGGGAAAGCTTTCTTT. Translated, it gives CASSPHSQGKAFF.

The V call is TRBV5-1, the J call TRBJ2-5, with TRBD2 matching over 11 bases. V shed 0 bases, J shed 3 bases, and the junction held 4 bases outside the gene matches. The CDR3 has 16 amino acids. Germline V gene lookup returns CDR1 SGHRS and CDR2 YFSETQ. The CDR3 protein is CASSLGTSGLKETQYF. CDR3 DNA: TGCGCCAGCAGCTTGGGGACTAGCGGGTTGAAAGAGACCCAGTACTTC.

The chain carries TRBV5-1 and TRBJ2-7, with 8 bases matching TRBD1. This CDR3 region has 15 residues. Trimming removed 0 bases from V and 2 bases from J; junction bases left unmatched: 4. Germline CDR1 is SGHRS and CDR2 is YFSETQ. CDR3 sequence reads: CASSLEDRVAYEQYF. CDR3 DNA: TGCGCCAGCAGCTTGGAGGACAGGGTCGCCTACGAGCAGTACTTC.

The chain employs TRBV7-6 and TRBJ1-2, with 7 bases aligning to TRBD1. CDR3 length: 14 amino acids. Germline assignment: CDR1 SGHVS and CDR2 FNYEAQ. After removal of 5 bases from V and 8 bases from J, the junction contained 11 bases not matched to a gene. The CDR3 spells CASSPQQGKGGYTF. CDR3 nucleotide sequence: TGTGCCAGCAGCCCCCAACAGGGGAAAGGAGGCTACACCTTC.

The rearrangement joins TRBV30 to TRBJ2-2; 12 positions match TRBD2. The V segment lost 4 bases and the J segment 4 bases; nucleotides outside the gene matches: 1. Looked up from germline, CDR1 is GTSNPN and CDR2 is SVGIG (reference sequence). This CDR3 has 14 residues. The CDR3 bases are TGTGCCTGGACACTAGCGGGGGGCACCGGGGAGCTGTTTTTT. Translation: CAWTLAGGTGELFF.

This sequence joins TRBV7-9 and TRBJ1-4; D is unclear. The length of the CDR3 is 14 residues. Trimming shortened V by 5 bases and J by 7 bases, and 14 bases separated the two germline ends. Looked up from germline, CDR1 is SEHNR and CDR2 is FQNEAQ (reference sequence). CDR3 in amino acids: CASSRDWSSEKLFF. For the CDR3, the DNA is TGTGCCAGCAGCCGAGACTGGTCCAGTGAAAAACTGTTTTTT.

V gene TRBV4-1 combines with J gene TRBJ2-5, with D unresolved. CDR3 length: 14 residues. Looked up from germline, CDR1 is MGHRA and CDR2 is YSYEKL. Trimming pared 0 bases from V and 5 bases from J, leaving 10 bases between. The CDR3 sequence is CASSQDVSRETQYF. CDR3 nucleotides: TGCGCCAGCAGCCAAGACGTTTCGCGGGAGACCCAGTACTTC.

The genes are TRBV7-2 and TRBJ2-1, with 7 nucleotides matching TRBD1. The V segment lost 5 bases and the J segment 6 bases; nucleotides outside the gene matches: 10. This CDR3 has 15 residues. The germline gives CDR1 SGHTA, CDR2 FQGNSA. CDR3 residues: CASSRETGRINEQFF. As DNA, the CDR3 is TGTGCCAGCAGCCGAGAGACAGGGAGAATCAATGAGCAGTTCTTC.

About this clone itself: The sample carries other DNA sequences with the same CDR3. The chain employs TRBV11-2 and TRBJ1-6, with TRBD1 identical over 7 bases. The V gene end was trimmed by 6 bases and the J gene end by 4 bases; junction bases not matched to a gene: 3. This CDR3 comprises 14 residues. Germline V gene data show CDR1 as SGHAT and CDR2 as FQNNGV. The CDR3 bases are TGTGCCAGCAGTCTACAGGGGTATAATTCACCCCTCCACTTT. Translation gives CASSLQGYNSPLHF.

V is TRBV9 and J is TRBJ2-6, with D hard to call. Between the trimmed V and J ends, which lost 3 bases and 2 bases, there was a span of 18 bases. The CDR3 is 18 amino acids. Germline V CDR1 and CDR2: SGDLS, YYNGEE. CDR3 region: CASSATPNLGAGANVLTF. In DNA form, the CDR3 reads TGTGCCAGCAGCGCGACCCCGAATTTGGGCGCTGGGGCCAACGTCCTGACTTTC.